This T cell receptor (beta chain) was profiled in a study of glioma-infiltrating T cells. General study findings and limits: Gliomas, especially low-grade, showed above-expected tissue-blood divergence; non-neoplastic patients showed below.

TCR alpha and beta CDR3 regions were amplified from RNA using iRepertoire nested multiplex PCR. TCRdb independently ran MiXCR on the multiplex PCR reads; one entry per CDR3 protein. The top ten clones hold around 27% of a sample with around 3,600 distinct CDR3 sequences, 92% of them seen once. Remarks on this clonotype: Its antigen remains unknown. Because the library targeted alpha chains, this beta chain is an off-target read whose size means little.

Sequenced sample: glioma tissue, nonneoplastic brain tissue, or PBMCs (not recorded which). This clonotype originated in a human donor with low-grade glioma or glioblastoma, undergoing nonglioma brain surgery, or in good health (not recorded which).

As DNA, the CDR3 is TGCGCCAGCAGCCAGAACCCGGGACTTAGCACAGATACGCAGTATTTT. Translated, it gives CASSQNPGLSTDTQYF. This chain connects TRBV4-1 to TRBJ2-3, with D perhaps TRBD2 (6 bases). V lost 3 bases to trimming and J lost 0 bases, with 13 bases between them. This CDR3 region has 16 residues. Per the germline V gene, CDR1 is MGHRA and CDR2 is YSYEKL.